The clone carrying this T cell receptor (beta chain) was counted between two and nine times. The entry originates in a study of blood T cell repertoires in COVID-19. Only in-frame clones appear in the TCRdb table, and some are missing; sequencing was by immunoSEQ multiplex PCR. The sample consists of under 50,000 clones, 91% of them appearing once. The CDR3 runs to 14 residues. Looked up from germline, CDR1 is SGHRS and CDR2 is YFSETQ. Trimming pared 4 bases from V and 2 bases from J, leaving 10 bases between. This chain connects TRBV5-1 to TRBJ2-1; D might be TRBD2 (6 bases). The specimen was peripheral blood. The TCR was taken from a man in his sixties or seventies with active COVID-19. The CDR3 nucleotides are TGCGCCAGCAGCCCGACTAGTACCTACAATGAGCAGTTCTTC. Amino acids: CASSPTSTYNEQFF.